One and the same sample provided the 27 T cell receptor beta chains below, sequenced in a study of blood T cell repertoires in COVID-19. The protocol was immunoSEQ multiplex PCR, while the TCRdb copy is restricted to in-frame clones and leaves out a portion. The table has 150,000 to 180,000 clones, over 70% seen once. Specimen: peripheral blood. The receptor source for this set is a man aged 55 to 70 with acute or convalescent COVID-19.

V gene TRBV12-3 or TRBV12-4 combines with J gene TRBJ1-5, with D tentatively TRBD1 (5 bases). The CDR3 totals 13 residues. V lost 5 bases to trimming and J lost 5 bases, with 10 bases between them. CDR3 DNA: TGTGCCAGCAGTAAAGGGGCAGATCAGCCCCAGCATTTT. This encodes CASSKGADQPQHF.

The chain has TRBV12-5 and TRBJ2-5, with 11 bases lining up with TRBD2. The germline V gene has CDR1 LGHNT and CDR2 FRNRAP. Trimming removed 6 bases from V and 2 bases from J; junction bases left unmatched: 5. The CDR3 extends over 15 amino acids. CDR3 in amino acids: CASGTGTSGQETQYF. The CDR3 DNA is TGTGCTAGTGGGACCGGGACTAGCGGACAAGAGACCCAGTACTTC.

This rearrangement joins TRBV6-5 to TRBJ1-6, with 7 bases that match TRBD1. Unmatched junction bases numbered 10, after V lost 5 bases and J lost 12 bases. CDR3 length: 14 residues. In germline, CDR1 is MNHEY, CDR2 SVGAGI. The CDR3: CASSNGQVREPLHF. CDR3 in DNA: TGTGCCAGCAGTAACGGACAGGTTCGGGAACCCCTCCACTTT.

The chain joins TRBV6-5 to TRBJ1-6; TRBD1 might be the D (6 bases). Trimming stripped 4 bases from V and 10 bases from J, with 17 bases between. This CDR3 is 15 amino acids long. Per germline, CDR1 MNHEY and CDR2 SVGAGI. This CDR3 reads CASSFQPGVGSPLHF. The CDR3 DNA sequence: TGTGCCAGCAGTTTCCAGCCAGGGGTTGGGTCACCCCTCCACTTT.

The V and J genes are TRBV15 and TRBJ1-2; 9 bases align to TRBD1. CDR1 is LNHNV, CDR2 YYDKDF, per germline (reference sequence). J lost 6 bases, V lost 1 base, and 12 bases had no gene match. The CDR3 is 17 amino acids. As DNA, the CDR3 is TGTGCCACCAGCAGAGGGTCCGGGACAGGGAATCGGGATGGCTACACCTTC. This gives the protein CATSRGSGTGNRDGYTF.

The chain uses TRBV19 and TRBJ2-7; 11 positions match TRBD2. V lost 3 bases and J lost 0; bases outside the gene matches: 4. The CDR3 totals 16 residues. Germline values: CDR1 LNHDA, CDR2 SQIVND (reference sequence). CDR3 residues: CASSILAGGLSYEQYF. CDR3 DNA sequence: TGTGCCAGTAGTATCCTAGCGGGGGGTCTCTCCTACGAGCAGTACTTC.

The sample holds a few counts of this clone. The chain is built from TRBV10-2 and TRBJ2-7; TRBD1 agrees at 8 bases. Losses at the gene ends were 1 base for V and 1 base for J; bases not matched to a gene: 6. Looked up from germline, CDR1 is WSHSY and CDR2 is SAAADI. The CDR3 extends over 16 amino acids. The CDR3 sequence is CASSELGQGGSYEQYF. The CDR3 DNA reads as TGCGCCAGCAGTGAGTTAGGACAGGGCGGATCCTACGAGCAGTACTTC.

V gene TRBV18 combines with J gene TRBJ2-7; D unresolved. Germline-derived CDR1 and CDR2 are KGHSH and LQKENI. V gave up 8 bases and J gave up 9 bases, with 8 bases separating them. This CDR3 comprises 9 residues. DNA of the CDR3: TGTGCCAGCCCTGTATTGCAGTACTTC. It translates to CASPVLQYF.

The V gene is TRBV27, the J gene TRBJ1-1; the match to TRBD1 covers 12 bases. V lost 2 bases to trimming and J lost 2 bases; unmatched junction nucleotides: 6. The CDR3 consists of 17 residues. Per germline, CDR1 MNHEY and CDR2 SMNVEV (reference sequence). CDR3 DNA: TGTGCCAGCAGTTTACGGGGAGGGACAGGGGGCAACACTGAAGCTTTCTTT. It specifies CASSLRGGTGGNTEAFF.

The rearrangement links TRBV6-5 to TRBJ2-3; tentative D call: TRBD2 (5 bases). Trimming cost V 0 bases and J 6 bases, with 10 bases left between them. Germline V lookup: CDR1 MNHEY, CDR2 SVGAGI. The CDR3 loop spans 14 amino acids. The CDR3 DNA reads TGTGCCAGCAGTTACTCGGAACGAGGGGATACGCAGTATTTT. This codes for CASSYSERGDTQYF.

V is TRBV19 and J is TRBJ1-5, with TRBD1 matching 11 bases. V shed 3 bases and J 0 bases; nucleotides not matched to a gene: 4. The CDR3 length is 17 residues. The germline V gene has CDR1 LNHDA and CDR2 SQIVND (reference sequence). The DNA for the CDR3 is TGTGCCAGTAGTATGGGGACAGGGGGTTATAGCAATCAGCCCCAGCATTTT. This translates into CASSMGTGGYSNQPQHF.

J is TRBJ2-1 and V is TRBV7-2; tentatively, D is TRBD1 (6 bases). Per germline, CDR1 SGHTA and CDR2 FQGNSA. The CDR3 length is 14 residues. Trimming removed 2 bases from V and 6 bases from J, with 11 bases in between. CDR3 amino acids: CASSLRDTRNEQFF. CDR3 bases: TGTGCCAGCAGCTTAAGGGACACCCGCAATGAGCAGTTCTTC.

The rearrangement joins TRBV28 to TRBJ1-6; weak D call: TRBD1 (5 bases). The V end lost 5 bases, the J end lost 0 bases, and 11 bases lay between the germline ends. The CDR3 has 16 amino acids. CDR1 is MDHEN, CDR2 SYDVKM, per germline. In DNA form, the CDR3 reads TGTGCCAGCAGTAAGGAGGGGAGCTCCTATAATTCACCCCTCCACTTT. Amino acid sequence: CASSKEGSSYNSPLHF.

The chain employs TRBV2 and TRBJ1-1; D is unresolved. Trimming took 5 bases from V and 1 from J, leaving 8 bases between them. Germline assignment: CDR1 SNHLY and CDR2 FYNNEI. The CDR3 is made up of 13 amino acids. CDR3 DNA sequence: TGTGCCAGCAGTAAGAGCCAGAACACTGAAGCTTTCTTT. It specifies CASSKSQNTEAFF.

The V call is TRBV19, the J call TRBJ2-3, with 9 bases aligning to TRBD2. CDR3 size: 13 residues. Looked up from germline, CDR1 is LNHDA and CDR2 is SQIVND (reference sequence). Trimming cost V 6 bases and J 5 bases; bases outside gene matches: 3. In DNA, the CDR3 is TGTGCCAGTAGGCGGCGGGAGGGAGATACGCAGTATTTT. It encodes CASRRREGDTQYF.

The CDR3 DNA sequence: TGTGCCAGCAGTCACGACAGCCATCAGCCCCAGCATTTT. Translated, it gives CASSHDSHQPQHF. The genes are TRBV6-6 and TRBJ1-5; D possibly corresponds to TRBD1 (5 bases). The V end lost 5 bases, the J end lost 5 bases, and 10 bases lay between the germline ends. CDR1 MNHNY and CDR2 SVGAGI come from the germline V gene (reference sequence). The CDR3 has 13 amino acids.

The chain uses TRBV3-1 (or the pseudogene TRBV3-2) and TRBJ2-1; 11 nucleotides agree with TRBD1. The CDR3 is 16 residues long. The germline CDR1 and CDR2 sequences are LGHDT and YNNKEL (reference sequence). The junction had 9 bases not matched to a gene; V was cut back by 4 bases and J by 7 bases. The CDR3 nucleotides read TGTGCCAGCAGCCCCACCGGGACAGGGGGTTATAATGAGCAGTTCTTC. Translating gives CASSPTGTGGYNEQFF.

The CDR3 nucleotides read TGTGCCAGCAGAAATCTAGCCGACACGCAGTATTTT. Translation gives CASRNLADTQYF. The V call is TRBV28, the J call TRBJ2-3; the D gene is possibly TRBD2 (5 bases). CDR3 length: 12 residues. V shed 6 bases and J shed 9 bases, with 13 bases lying between them. Germline CDR1 and CDR2: MDHEN and SYDVKM.

The chain employs TRBV2 and TRBJ1-5, with 11 bases fitting TRBD1. V lost 6 bases, J lost 7 bases, and 5 bases stayed unmatched. This CDR3 is built from 14 residues. Germline-derived CDR1 and CDR2 are SNHLY and FYNNEI. CDR3 in amino acids: CASRGQGDRQPQHF. CDR3 nucleotides: TGTGCCAGCAGGGGACAGGGGGACAGGCAGCCCCAGCATTTT.

The chain links TRBV11-2 to TRBJ1-3, with D tentatively TRBD1 (6 bases). Germline V gives CDR1 SGHAT, CDR2 FQNNGV. The CDR3 has 14 residues. Deletions cut 7 bases from V and 6 bases from J, with 16 bases between. The CDR3 spells CASTRTGLENTIYF. CDR3 nucleotide sequence: TGTGCCAGCACCAGAACAGGGTTGGAAAACACCATATATTTT.

This chain uses TRBV4-1 with TRBJ2-1; TRBD2 matches at 9 bases. V lost 5 bases and J lost 2; bases outside the gene matches: 7. The CDR3 has 16 amino acids. The germline V gene encodes CDR1 MGHRA and CDR2 YSYEKL. The CDR3 coding sequence is TGCGCCAGCAGCGAAGCCCGCGGGAGGGCCTACAATGAGCAGTTCTTC. It codes for CASSEARGRAYNEQFF.

This chain uses TRBV10-2 with TRBJ1-3; possibly TRBD1 for D (5 bases). The CDR3 has 18 residues. CDR1 and CDR2 (germline): WSHSY, SAAADI. Trimming shortened V by 2 bases and J by 0 bases, and 17 bases separated the two germline ends. This chain's CDR3 is CASSERGGGTNSGNTIYF. The CDR3 DNA reads as TGCGCCAGCAGTGAGAGAGGAGGAGGGACCAACTCTGGAAACACCATATATTTT.

The rearrangement uses TRBV6-5 and TRBJ1-2; 7 bases align to TRBD1. Germline CDR1 MNHEY, CDR2 SVGAGI. This CDR3 spans 16 amino acids. Germline trimming cut 4 bases from V and 7 bases from J; bases unmatched to any gene: 15. This CDR3 reads CASSSGPSRGRSGYTF. CDR3 nucleotide sequence: TGTGCCAGCAGTTCCGGCCCCTCAAGGGGGCGAAGTGGCTACACCTTC.

The V gene is TRBV5-4, the J gene TRBJ1-6, with D possibly matching TRBD1 (6 bases). Trimming took 4 bases from V and 4 from J, leaving 9 bases between them. Germline-derived CDR1 and CDR2 are SGHNT and YYREEE (reference sequence). This CDR3 contains 14 residues. The CDR3: CASSPDRYNSPLHF. The CDR3 DNA is TGTGCCAGCAGCCCGGACAGATATAATTCACCCCTCCACTTT.

The chain has TRBV19 and TRBJ2-2, with D possibly being TRBD2 (6 bases). Between the trimmed V and J ends, which lost 4 bases and 2 bases, there was a span of 11 bases. This CDR3 is built from 15 residues. From germline, CDR1 is LNHDA and CDR2 SQIVND (reference sequence). This CDR3 reads CASSTGTGNTGELFF. In nucleotides, the CDR3 is TGTGCCAGTAGTACCGGGACTGGAAACACCGGGGAGCTGTTTTTT.

The rearrangement joins TRBV11-2 to TRBJ1-2, with no clear D. CDR1 is SGHAT, CDR2 FQNNGV, per germline. CDR3 length: 12 amino acids. The germline V and J ends were trimmed by 5 bases and 0 bases, with 4 bases remaining between them. In DNA, the CDR3 is TGTGCCAGCAGCCGGGCTAACTATGGCTACACCTTC. The encoded protein is CASSRANYGYTF.

The rearrangement uses TRBV3-1 (or the pseudogene TRBV3-2) and TRBJ1-2; TRBD1 matches at 9 bases. Germline CDR1 reads LGHDT; CDR2 reads YNNKEL (reference sequence). The CDR3 has 13 residues. Trimming took 5 bases from V and 6 from J; bases not matched to a gene: 4. CDR3 DNA: TGTGCCAGCAGCGCCCGACAGGGGGATGGCTACACCTTC. Its protein is CASSARQGDGYTF.